Listed below are T cell receptor beta chains from one sample, sequenced in a study of blood T cell repertoires in COVID-19. TCRdb keeps only in-frame clones here, not all; method: immunoSEQ multiplex PCR. This sample has 16,000 or so clones, with around nine tenths found just once. Sequenced: peripheral blood. The receptor source for this set is a human donor in a cohort sampled during active COVID-19. The CDR3 runs from the conserved cysteine through the conserved F or W. D genes are given only for firm matches. Some rows have no size entry. The others give once, few or many, or a class for an expanded clone.

J: TRBJ2-7
length: 18
D: TRBD2
V: TRBV4-1
size: once
CDR3: CASSSQKTLAGGSYEQYF
DNA: TGCGCCAGCAGCTCCCAAAAAACCCTAGCGGGCGGCTCCTACGAGCAGTACTTC

J: TRBJ1-2
length: 14
D: TRBD1
V: TRBV2
size: -
CDR3: CASIGIGRGQGYTF
DNA: TGTGCCAGCATAGGAATCGGCAGGGGGCAGGGCTACACCTTC

J: TRBJ1-2
length: 14
D: TRBD1
V: TRBV6-4
size: -
CDR3: CASSVDRDYYGYTF
DNA: TGTGCCAGCAGTGTGGACAGGGATTACTATGGCTACACCTTC

J: TRBJ2-5
length: 14
D: -
V: TRBV18
size: -
CDR3: CASSTTTVQETQYF
DNA: TGTGCCAGCTCAACCACGACAGTCCAAGAGACCCAGTACTTC

J: TRBJ2-3
length: 15
D: -
V: TRBV7-8
size: -
CDR3: CASSLRDLGTDTQYF
DNA: TGTGCCAGCAGTCTACGGGACTTAGGGACAGATACGCAGTATTTT

J: TRBJ1-5
length: 16
D: TRBD1
V: TRBV27
size: -
CDR3: CASSPGTAISNQPQHF
DNA: TGTGCCAGCAGTCCGGGGACAGCGATTAGCAATCAGCCCCAGCATTTT

J: TRBJ1-2
length: 16
D: -
V: TRBV13
size: few
CDR3: CASSLFGGVQDYGYTF
DNA: TGTGCCAGCAGCCTCTTTGGCGGGGTACAGGACTATGGCTACACCTTC

J: TRBJ2-2
length: 14
D: TRBD1
V: TRBV19
size: -
CDR3: CASRDRVVTGELFF
DNA: TGTGCCAGTAGAGACAGGGTGGTCACCGGGGAGCTGTTTTTT

J: TRBJ2-5
length: 17
D: TRBD2
V: TRBV3-1/TRBV3-2
size: -
CDR3: CASSQEWGGGAKETQYF
DNA: TGTGCCAGCAGCCAAGAGTGGGGCGGGGGGGCCAAAGAGACCCAGTACTTC

J: TRBJ1-1
length: 15
D: TRBD1
V: TRBV27
size: -
CDR3: CASSLPDRGDLKGFF
DNA: TGTGCCAGCAGTTTACCGGACAGGGGGGACTTGAAGGGTTTCTTT

J: TRBJ1-4
length: 12
D: -
V: TRBV12-3/TRBV12-4
size: -
CDR3: CASSFGGEKLFF
DNA: TGTGCCAGCAGTTTCGGGGGTGAAAAACTGTTTTTT

J: TRBJ1-3
length: 11
D: -
V: TRBV20-1
size: -
CDR3: CSARVLDTIYF
DNA: TGCAGTGCTAGAGTATTAGACACCATATATTTT

J: TRBJ2-1
length: 17
D: TRBD2
V: TRBV6-2/TRBV6-3
size: -
CDR3: CASSPSSGSGTYNEQFF
DNA: TGTGCCAGCAGCCCCTCTTCGGGGAGCGGGACTTACAATGAGCAGTTCTTC

J: TRBJ2-5
length: 15
D: -
V: TRBV5-1
size: once
CDR3: CASSLGPGYQETQYF
DNA: TGCGCCAGCAGCTTGGGGCCAGGGTACCAAGAGACCCAGTACTTC

J: TRBJ2-5
length: 14
D: TRBD2
V: TRBV7-8
size: -
CDR3: CASSPRTSGETQYF
DNA: TGTGCCAGCAGCCCACGGACTAGCGGGGAGACCCAGTACTTC

J: TRBJ1-1
length: 15
D: -
V: TRBV5-8
size: -
CDR3: CASSLGWGRSTEAFF
DNA: TGTGCCAGCAGCTTGGGATGGGGGCGAAGTACTGAAGCTTTCTTT

J: TRBJ1-2
length: 15
D: -
V: TRBV7-2
size: -
CDR3: CASGSGAARLYGYTF
DNA: TGTGCCAGCGGGTCTGGGGCAGCTCGGCTCTATGGCTACACCTTC

J: TRBJ1-2
length: 14
D: -
V: TRBV6-6
size: -
CDR3: CASSPGGGLYGYTF
DNA: TGTGCCAGCAGCCCGGGGGGGGGTCTATATGGCTACACCTTC

J: TRBJ2-7
length: 12
D: TRBD1
V: TRBV18
size: -
CDR3: CASSPTGDEQYF
DNA: TGTGCCAGCTCACCGACAGGGGACGAGCAGTACTTC

J: TRBJ2-2
length: 16
D: -
V: TRBV18
size: -
CDR3: CASSPQRGSYTGELFF
DNA: TGTGCCAGCTCACCCCAAAGGGGGTCCTACACCGGGGAGCTGTTTTTT

J: TRBJ1-5
length: 13
D: -
V: TRBV28
size: -
CDR3: CASRTRRDQPQHF
DNA: TGTGCCAGCAGGACTCGACGGGATCAGCCCCAGCATTTT

J: TRBJ2-5
length: 13
D: -
V: TRBV7-2
size: -
CDR3: CASSPQGRETQYF
DNA: TGTGCCAGCAGCCCACAGGGTCGTGAGACCCAGTACTTC

J: TRBJ2-5
length: 14
D: TRBD1
V: TRBV6-5
size: -
CDR3: CASSLDRVQETQYF
DNA: TGTGCCAGCAGCCTTGACAGGGTCCAAGAGACCCAGTACTTC

J: TRBJ1-1
length: 13
D: -
V: TRBV7-2
size: -
CDR3: CASSLSRGTEAFF
DNA: TGTGCCAGCAGCTTATCCCGAGGCACTGAAGCTTTCTTT

J: TRBJ1-4
length: 17
D: TRBD1
V: TRBV27
size: -
CDR3: CASKEITGGGIREKLFF
DNA: TGTGCCAGCAAAGAGATAACAGGGGGCGGAATCCGTGAAAAACTGTTTTTT